The rows below give T cell receptor beta chains drawn from one sample of a study of cytomegalovirus exposure and HLA in healthy donors. Libraries were prepared by immunoSEQ multiplex PCR; TCRdb keeps only in-frame clonotypes and omits some of them. The table includes tens of thousands of clones, approximately 71% detected once. The sequenced sample consisted of PBMCs. The receptor source for this set is a man between 45 and 60 years old in good health and CMV-seronegative. Each CDR3 is given with its conserved first and last residue. Each record gives: V gene, clone size, J gene, D gene, CDR3 protein, CDR3 DNA. D genes are given only for firm matches. Clone size, where shown, is once, few, many, or a class for clones that have expanded.

v_call: TRBV6-1; clone_size: -; j_call: TRBJ1-1; d_call: -; cdr3_aa: CASSEVRFGYTEAFF; cdr3_nt: TGTGCCAGCAGTGAAGTTCGCTTCGGGTACACTGAAGCTTTCTTT
v_call: TRBV4-3; clone_size: -; j_call: TRBJ2-2; d_call: -; cdr3_aa: CASSHARDTGELFF; cdr3_nt: TGCGCCAGCAGCCATGCCAGGGACACCGGGGAGCTGTTTTTT
v_call: TRBV10-3; clone_size: -; j_call: TRBJ1-3; d_call: -; cdr3_aa: CAISDPVGVAGNTIYF; cdr3_nt: TGTGCCATCAGTGACCCCGTGGGAGTTGCTGGAAACACCATATATTTT
v_call: TRBV4-2; clone_size: -; j_call: TRBJ2-3; d_call: -; cdr3_aa: CASSQDSITDTQYF; cdr3_nt: TGTGCCAGCAGCCAAGACTCTATCACAGATACGCAGTATTTT
v_call: TRBV5-1; clone_size: -; j_call: TRBJ2-2; d_call: -; cdr3_aa: CASSLDSFGELFF; cdr3_nt: TGCGCCAGCAGCTTGGACAGTTTCGGGGAGCTGTTTTTT
v_call: TRBV27; clone_size: -; j_call: TRBJ2-1; d_call: -; cdr3_aa: CASRKLAHGINNEQFF; cdr3_nt: TGTGCCAGCAGAAAACTAGCACACGGAATTAACAATGAGCAGTTCTTC
v_call: TRBV6-5; clone_size: once; j_call: TRBJ1-2; d_call: TRBD1; cdr3_aa: CASSPQGNYGYTF; cdr3_nt: TGTGCCAGCAGCCCACAGGGGAACTATGGCTACACCTTC
v_call: TRBV7-3; clone_size: -; j_call: TRBJ1-5; d_call: TRBD1; cdr3_aa: CASSLTGGANQPQHF; cdr3_nt: TGTGCCAGCAGCTTGACAGGGGGCGCAAATCAGCCCCAGCATTTT
v_call: TRBV11-1; clone_size: once; j_call: TRBJ1-1; d_call: -; cdr3_aa: CASSSLRGFNTEAFF; cdr3_nt: TGTGCCAGCAGCTCCCTTCGGGGGTTCAACACTGAAGCTTTCTTT
v_call: TRBV4-3; clone_size: -; j_call: TRBJ2-7; d_call: -; cdr3_aa: CASSQEPDSFFEQYF; cdr3_nt: TGCGCCAGCAGCCAAGAACCGGACAGTTTCTTCGAGCAGTACTTC
v_call: TRBV5-1; clone_size: -; j_call: TRBJ2-2; d_call: -; cdr3_aa: CASSFFGASTGELFF; cdr3_nt: TGCGCCAGCAGCTTTTTTGGGGCTAGTACCGGGGAGCTGTTTTTT